The 21 T cell receptor beta chains given below trace back to one sample, sequenced in a study of control samples from healthy donors and cancer patients. The data were produced by immunoSEQ multiplex PCR, yet TCRdb's version contains in-frame clones alone and is incomplete. The sample includes under 150,000 clones, 70% to 90% of them seen just once. The sample was blood. The receptors come from a man aged 55-75 years in good health.

This clone appeared once. The sample carries other DNA sequences with the same CDR3. The J gene is TRBJ1-1, the V gene TRBV15; D is ambiguous. V gave up 0 bases and J gave up 2 bases, with 4 bases separating them. Germline values: CDR1 LNHNV, CDR2 YYDKDF (reference sequence). The CDR3 has 13 residues. The CDR3 DNA reads as TGTGCCACCAGCAGAGAAGCCAACACTGAAGCTTTCTTT. It codes for CATSREANTEAFF.

The chain employs TRBV29-1 and TRBJ1-5; the D gene is possibly TRBD1 (5 bases). The CDR3 loop spans 13 amino acids. V was pared by 4 bases and J by 2 bases, with 9 bases between. The germline CDR1 and CDR2 sequences are SQVTM and ANQGSEA. As DNA, the CDR3 is TGCAGCGTTGGTATGGGGGGCAATCAGCCCCAGCATTTT. Encoded protein: CSVGMGGNQPQHF.

The J gene is TRBJ1-2, the V gene TRBV7-9; 12 bases fit TRBD1. With V trimmed by 5 bases and J by 7 bases, 11 bases remained unmatched. This CDR3 has 16 amino acids. CDR1 is SEHNR and CDR2 is FQNEAQ in the germline V gene (reference sequence). CDR3 in DNA: TGTGCCAGCAGCCTACTGCCGGGACAGGGGGCTGTTGGCTACACCTTC. Translating it yields CASSLLPGQGAVGYTF.

The J gene is TRBJ2-7, the V gene TRBV7-2; D is possibly TRBD2 (5 bases). V lost 1 base, J lost 2 bases, and 15 bases lay in between. Germline CDR1 and CDR2: SGHTA and FQGNSA. The CDR3 extends over 16 amino acids. The CDR3 spells CASSLEFGLITYEQYF. The CDR3, as DNA: TGTGCCAGCAGCTTAGAGTTTGGACTGATTACCTACGAGCAGTACTTC.

This clone was seen a single time. The CDR3 loop is CASSMGGGLSTDTQYF. In nucleotides, the CDR3 is TGTGCCAGTAGTATGGGGGGGGGATTGAGCACAGATACGCAGTATTTT. The chain recombines TRBV19 with TRBJ2-3; 7 bases align to TRBD2. This CDR3 has 16 amino acids. CDR1 and CDR2 from the germline V gene are LNHDA and SQIVND (reference sequence). The junction had 6 bases not matched to a gene; V was cut back by 3 bases and J by 0 bases. Full variable domain (rest looked up from reference TRBV19 and TRBJ2-3): DGGITQSPKYLFRKEGQNVTLSCEQNLNHDAMYWYRQDPGQGLRLIYYSQIVNDFQKGDIAEGYSVSREKKESFPLTVTSAQKNPTAFYLCASSMGGGLSTDTQYFGPGTRLTVL.

The rearrangement joins TRBV28 to TRBJ2-7, with TRBD1 matching 8 bases. The V and J ends lost 6 bases and 4 bases, in that order; junction bases with no gene match: 5. The CDR3 spans 13 residues. Germline values: CDR1 MDHEN, CDR2 SYDVKM. CDR3: CASSWTGSYEQYF. The CDR3 bases are TGTGCCAGCAGCTGGACAGGGTCTTACGAGCAGTACTTC.

The J gene is TRBJ2-7, the V gene TRBV4-3; 7 bases map to TRBD1. V lost 3 bases to trimming and J lost 2 bases; unmatched junction nucleotides: 4. Germline loops: CDR1 LGHNA, CDR2 YSLEER. The CDR3 runs to 14 residues. CDR3 DNA sequence: TGCGCCAGCAGCCAGGGGCAGGGGGCCTACGAGCAGTACTTC. Its translation is CASSQGQGAYEQYF.

The J gene is TRBJ2-7, the V gene TRBV27, with TRBD1 identical over 7 bases. Looked up from germline, CDR1 is MNHEY and CDR2 is SMNVEV (reference sequence). V shed 6 bases, J shed 0 bases, and the junction held 8 bases outside the gene matches. The CDR3 contains 15 residues. The CDR3 sequence is CASRPGQMASYEQYF. CDR3 bases: TGTGCCAGCAGGCCGGGACAGATGGCCTCCTACGAGCAGTACTTC.

The sample holds a few counts of this clone. This CDR3 reads CASSGDRAQPKNIQYF. Written as DNA, the CDR3 is TGTGCCAGCAGTGGGGACAGGGCTCAGCCCAAAAACATTCAGTACTTC. The chain combines TRBV6-1 with TRBJ2-4; TRBD1 agrees at 9 bases. Germline CDR1 MNHNS, CDR2 SASEGT. V dropped 4 bases and J dropped 2; count of bases not matched to a gene: 6. This CDR3 contains 16 residues.

The genes are TRBV27 and TRBJ1-2, with D possibly TRBD1 on 6 matching bases. V was clipped by 3 bases and J by 7 bases, with 12 bases between them. The CDR3 extends over 13 amino acids. Germline V lookup: CDR1 MNHEY, CDR2 SMNVEV (reference sequence). CDR3 sequence: CASSFRGGGGYTF. CDR3 coding DNA: TGTGCCAGCAGTTTTAGGGGGGGCGGTGGCTACACCTTC.

The chain employs TRBV6-5 and TRBJ1-2; D is ambiguous. The CDR3 loop spans 14 amino acids. Trimming took off 0 bases at V and 4 bases at J, with 9 bases between the two ends. CDR1 and CDR2 (germline): MNHEY, SVGAGI. The CDR3 nucleotides are TGTGCCAGCAGTTACTCGAGCGTCGGCTATGGCTACACCTTC. Translating gives CASSYSSVGYGYTF.

The chain employs TRBV9 and TRBJ1-3; D unresolved. CDR1 and CDR2 from the germline V gene are SGDLS and YYNGEE. This CDR3 spans 14 amino acids. Deletions cut 1 base from V and 0 bases from J, with 5 bases between. The CDR3 protein is CASSVHHSGNTIYF. The CDR3 DNA reads TGTGCCAGCAGCGTACACCACTCTGGAAACACCATATATTTT.

The V call is TRBV9, the J call TRBJ1-5; TRBD1 agrees at 10 bases. Trimming cost V 4 bases and J 3 bases; bases outside gene matches: 19. Germline CDR1 reads SGDLS; CDR2 reads YYNGEE. The CDR3 has 20 amino acids. CDR3 bases: TGTGCCAGCAGCCCATATGGGACAGGGGATTGGCCGCTCACCAATCAGCCCCAGCATTTT. Protein sequence: CASSPYGTGDWPLTNQPQHF.

This clone was seen only once. The rearrangement uses TRBV11-2 and TRBJ1-1; the D gene is possibly TRBD1 (6 bases). Germline V gene lookup returns CDR1 SGHAT and CDR2 FQNNGV. V was trimmed by 1 base and J by 9 bases, leaving 12 bases between them. This CDR3 contains 13 residues. The CDR3 spells CASSLVEDSQAFF. In nucleotides, the CDR3 is TGTGCCAGCAGCTTAGTTGAGGACAGCCAAGCTTTCTTT.

J is TRBJ1-4 and V is TRBV2; 9 positions agree with TRBD1. V lost 6 bases and J lost 8; bases outside the gene matches: 13. The CDR3 is made up of 16 amino acids. From germline, CDR1 is SNHLY and CDR2 FYNNEI. Here the CDR3 DNA reads TGTGCCAGCAGAGAAAGTCCAGGGACAGGGTGGGAAAAACTGTTTTTT. This codes for CASRESPGTGWEKLFF.

The rearrangement joins TRBV3-1 (or the pseudogene TRBV3-2) to TRBJ2-2, with D possibly TRBD1 on 6 matching bases. With 4 bases removed from V and 5 bases from J, the gap between germline ends came to 8 bases. CDR3 length equals 13 residues. Germline-derived CDR1 and CDR2 are LGHDT and YNNKEL (reference sequence). The CDR3 DNA reads as TGTGCCAGCAGCCCACAGGGTACCGGGGAGCTGTTTTTT. Translating gives CASSPQGTGELFF.

This chain connects TRBV27 to TRBJ1-2; TRBD1 matches at 9 bases. This CDR3 region has 15 residues. V shed 6 bases, J shed 5 bases, and the junction held 10 bases outside the gene matches. CDR1 is MNHEY, CDR2 SMNVEV, per germline (reference sequence). In DNA, the CDR3 is TGTGCCAGCAGCCAAGCCACAGGGGGCGCGTATGGCTACACCTTC. It specifies CASSQATGGAYGYTF.

This chain connects TRBV19 to TRBJ2-1, with 7 bases that match TRBD2. Per germline, CDR1 LNHDA and CDR2 SQIVND (reference sequence). The length of the CDR3 is 14 residues. With 5 bases clipped from V and 8 bases from J, the junction kept 9 bases outside the gene matches. The CDR3: CASSFGLGIDEQFF. The CDR3 nucleotides read TGTGCCAGTAGTTTCGGACTAGGGATCGATGAGCAGTTCTTC.

The genes are TRBV7-9 and TRBJ2-5; 13 nucleotides line up with TRBD2. Trimming at V came to 1 base and at J to 4 bases, leaving 3 bases not matched to a gene. Looked up from germline, CDR1 is SEHNR and CDR2 is FQNEAQ (reference sequence). The CDR3 runs to 16 residues. CDR3 region: CASSLGLAGGVETQYF. The CDR3 nucleotides are TGTGCCAGCAGCTTAGGACTAGCGGGGGGAGTAGAGACCCAGTACTTC.

The V and J genes are TRBV3-1 (or the pseudogene TRBV3-2) and TRBJ1-4, with a weak D call TRBD1 (5 bases). CDR3 length: 14 residues. V was clipped by 4 bases and J by 4 bases, with 10 bases between them. From germline, CDR1 is LGHDT and CDR2 YNNKEL (reference sequence). The CDR3 DNA follows: TGTGCCAGCAGCCTGGGGGGATATAATGAAAAACTGTTTTTT. This gives the protein CASSLGGYNEKLFF.

This rearrangement joins TRBV28 to TRBJ2-3; 10 nucleotides match TRBD1. Unmatched junction bases numbered 12, after V lost 4 bases and J lost 5 bases. The CDR3 extends over 17 amino acids. Germline-derived CDR1 and CDR2 are MDHEN and SYDVKM. The CDR3 DNA follows: TGTGCCAGCAGTTCGCCCCCGGGACAGGGGAGGGGAGATACGCAGTATTTT. This translates into CASSSPPGQGRGDTQYF. Looking up the rest from reference TRBV28 and TRBJ2-3 gives the full variable domain: DVKVTQSSRYLVKRTGEKVFLECVQDMDHENMFWYRQDPGLGLRLIYFSYDVKMKEKGDIPEGYSVSREKKERFSLILESASTNQTSMYLCASSSPPGQGRGDTQYFGPGTRLTVL.